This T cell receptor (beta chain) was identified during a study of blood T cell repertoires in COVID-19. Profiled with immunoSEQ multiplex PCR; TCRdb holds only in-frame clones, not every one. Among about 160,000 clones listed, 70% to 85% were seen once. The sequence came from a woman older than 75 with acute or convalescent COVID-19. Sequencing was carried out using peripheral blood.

CDR3 DNA: TGTGCCAGCAGCGTCGCTAGCGGGATAAGTGAGCAGTTCTTC. Its protein product is CASSVASGISEQFF. The chain is built from TRBV7-2 and TRBJ2-1, with 9 bases aligning to TRBD2. The CDR3 is 14 residues long. After removal of 5 bases from V and 9 bases from J, the junction contained 8 bases not matched to a gene. Germline lookup yields CDR1 SGHTA and CDR2 FQGNSA.